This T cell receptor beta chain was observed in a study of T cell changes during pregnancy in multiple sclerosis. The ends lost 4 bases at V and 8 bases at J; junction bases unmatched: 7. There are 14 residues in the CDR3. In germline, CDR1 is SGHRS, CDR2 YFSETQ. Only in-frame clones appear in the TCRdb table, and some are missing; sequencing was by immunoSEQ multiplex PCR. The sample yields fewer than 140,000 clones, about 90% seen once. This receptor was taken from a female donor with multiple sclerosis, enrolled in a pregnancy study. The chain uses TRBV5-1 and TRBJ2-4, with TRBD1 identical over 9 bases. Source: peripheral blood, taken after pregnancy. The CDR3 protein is CASSPQTGGYIQYF. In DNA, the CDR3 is TGCGCCAGCAGCCCTCAGACAGGGGGGTACATTCAGTACTTC.